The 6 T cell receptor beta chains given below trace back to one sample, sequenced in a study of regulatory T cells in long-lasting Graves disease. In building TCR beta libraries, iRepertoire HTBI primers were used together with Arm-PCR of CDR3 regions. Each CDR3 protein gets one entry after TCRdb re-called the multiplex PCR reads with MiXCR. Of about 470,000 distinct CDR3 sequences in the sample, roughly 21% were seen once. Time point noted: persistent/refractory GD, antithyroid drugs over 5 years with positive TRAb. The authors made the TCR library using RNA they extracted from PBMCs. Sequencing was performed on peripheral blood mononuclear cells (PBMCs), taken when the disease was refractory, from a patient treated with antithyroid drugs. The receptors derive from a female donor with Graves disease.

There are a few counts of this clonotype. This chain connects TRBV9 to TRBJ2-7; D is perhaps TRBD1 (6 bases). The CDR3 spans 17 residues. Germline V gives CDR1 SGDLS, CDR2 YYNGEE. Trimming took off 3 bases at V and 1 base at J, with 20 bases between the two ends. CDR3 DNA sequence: TGTGCCAGCAGCGGACTCGGACCAGGGGAAGAATCCTACGAGCAGTACTTC. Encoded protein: CASSGLGPGEESYEQYF. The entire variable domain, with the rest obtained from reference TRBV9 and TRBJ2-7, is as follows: DSGVTQTPKHLITATGQRVTLRCSPRSGDLSVYWYQQSLDQGLQFLIQYYNGEERAKGNILERFSAQQFPDLHSELNLSSLELGDSALYFCASSGLGPGEESYEQYFGPGTRLTVT.

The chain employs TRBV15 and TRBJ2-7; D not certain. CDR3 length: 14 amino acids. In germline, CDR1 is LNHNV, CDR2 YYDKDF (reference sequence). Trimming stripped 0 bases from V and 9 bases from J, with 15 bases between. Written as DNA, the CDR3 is TGTGCCACCAGCAGAGATCGTACCCCATCGCGGCAGTACTTC. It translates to CATSRDRTPSRQYF.

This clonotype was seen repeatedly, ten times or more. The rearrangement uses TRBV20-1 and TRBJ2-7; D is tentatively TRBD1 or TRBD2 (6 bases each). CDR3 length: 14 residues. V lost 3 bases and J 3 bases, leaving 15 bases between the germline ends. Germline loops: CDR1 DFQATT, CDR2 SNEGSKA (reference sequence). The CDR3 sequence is CSARSRRGVYEQYF. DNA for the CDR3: TGCAGTGCTAGGAGCAGGAGGGGGGTCTACGAGCAGTACTTC.

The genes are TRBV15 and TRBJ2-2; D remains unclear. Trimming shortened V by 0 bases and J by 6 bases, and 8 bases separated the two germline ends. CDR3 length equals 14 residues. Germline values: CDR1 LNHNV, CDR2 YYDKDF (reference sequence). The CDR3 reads CATSRDSQSGELFF. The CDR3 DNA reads TGTGCCACCAGCAGAGATTCACAGTCCGGGGAGCTGTTTTTT.

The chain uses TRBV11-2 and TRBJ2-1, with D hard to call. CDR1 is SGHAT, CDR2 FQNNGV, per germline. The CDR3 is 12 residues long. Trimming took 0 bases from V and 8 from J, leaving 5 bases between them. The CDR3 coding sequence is TGTGCCAGCAGCTTAGAACAATATGAGCAGTTCTTC. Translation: CASSLEQYEQFF.

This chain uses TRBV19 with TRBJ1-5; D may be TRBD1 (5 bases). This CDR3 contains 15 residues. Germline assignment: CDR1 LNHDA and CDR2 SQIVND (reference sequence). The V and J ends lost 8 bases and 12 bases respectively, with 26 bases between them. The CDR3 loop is CASRAPGTSNWRQHF. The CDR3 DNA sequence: TGTGCCAGTCGGGCCCCCGGGACTTCGAATTGGCGCCAGCATTTT.